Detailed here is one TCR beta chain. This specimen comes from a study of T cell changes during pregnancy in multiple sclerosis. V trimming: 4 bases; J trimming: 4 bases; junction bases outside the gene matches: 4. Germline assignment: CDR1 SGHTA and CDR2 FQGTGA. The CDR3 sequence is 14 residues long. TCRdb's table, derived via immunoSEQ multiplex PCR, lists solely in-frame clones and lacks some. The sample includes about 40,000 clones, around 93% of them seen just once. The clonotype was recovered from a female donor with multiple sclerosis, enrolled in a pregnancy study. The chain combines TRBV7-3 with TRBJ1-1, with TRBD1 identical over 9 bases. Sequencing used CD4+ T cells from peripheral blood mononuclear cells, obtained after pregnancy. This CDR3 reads CASSSGQGRTEAFF. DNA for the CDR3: TGTGCCAGCAGCTCGGGACAGGGACGCACTGAAGCTTTCTTT.